The present T cell receptor (beta chain) was sequenced within a study of blood T cell repertoires in COVID-19. Study-wide context: Some COVID-19 samples were acute and others convalescent; all came from the United States, Italy and Spain. Nucleic acid was either cDNA or gDNA, and it came from T cells, B-cell-depleted T cells, or PBMCs.

Original methodology: For nucleated cells, counts were estimated from reference gene primer amplification. Libraries were prepared by immunoSEQ multiplex PCR; TCRdb keeps only in-frame clonotypes and omits some of them. That table furnishes V, J and clone size, whereas the DNA furnished D and trimming. The sample holds 50,000 or so clones, about 83% seen once. V lost 1 base and J lost 5; bases outside the gene matches: 1. The CDR3 extends over 13 amino acids. Looked up from germline, CDR1 is MDHEN and CDR2 is SYDVKM. The chain links TRBV28 to TRBJ1-2; 7 bases match TRBD1. Sequenced: peripheral blood. This clonotype originated in an elderly woman with acute or convalescent COVID-19. CDR3 amino acids: CASSLLTGYGYTF. DNA for the CDR3: TGTGCCAGCAGTTTATTGACAGGGTATGGCTACACCTTC.